This T cell receptor (beta chain) derives from a study of T cell responses to AZD1222 COVID-19 vaccine. General observations from the study: CD4 TCRs linked to vaccination spanned spike, dominating at 160-218 and 743-854. Donors skewed white British and female; clonal diversity was possibly underestimated. Nearly half of spike-specific TCRs reportedly go after variant regions that carry no mutations.

Sequencing was performed with immunoSEQ multiplex PCR; in TCRdb, only in-frame clones are kept and a portion is missing. The sample has roughly 95,000 clones; roughly 90% are singletons. Remarks on this clone: Its cognate antigen is unknown.

The TCR originated in an adult in good health. The sequenced sample was peripheral blood, obtained on day 0 of AZD1222 vaccination.

The CDR3 region has the DNA TGTGCCAGCAGTGAACCCCCTGGAGGGGGCCCTGAAGCTTTCTTT. It specifies CASSEPPGGGPEAFF. V gene TRBV6-1 combines with J gene TRBJ1-1, with 7 bases that match TRBD1. The V segment lost 2 bases and the J segment 6 bases; nucleotides outside the gene matches: 9. Germline CDR1 reads MNHNS; CDR2 reads SASEGT. CDR3 size: 15 residues.